These 30 T cell receptor beta chains originate from one sample sequenced in a study of control samples from healthy donors and cancer patients. Here immunoSEQ multiplex PCR was the method, and the copy in TCRdb shows in-frame clones only, minus some. Of some 130,000 clones in the sample, just under 95% were seen once. Sequenced material: blood. The receptor set was obtained from a man aged 30 to 45 in good health.

The chain recombines TRBV10-3 with TRBJ2-1; 7 positions match TRBD1. CDR3 length: 15 amino acids. Germline CDR1 and CDR2: ENHRY and SYGVKD. V gave up 4 bases and J gave up 0 bases; unmatched junction bases: 3. The chain's CDR3 is CAISVQGSSYNEQFF. Here the CDR3 DNA reads TGTGCCATCAGTGTACAGGGGAGCTCCTACAATGAGCAGTTCTTC.

This clone came up once. The chain couples TRBV19 to TRBJ2-7; 11 bases agree with TRBD2. The junction had 12 bases not matched to a gene; V was cut back by 5 bases and J by 0 bases. The CDR3 is 18 residues long. Per germline, CDR1 LNHDA and CDR2 SQIVND (reference sequence). CDR3 region: CASSYTSGGPEFSYEQYF. CDR3 in DNA: TGTGCCAGTAGTTATACTAGCGGGGGCCCTGAGTTCTCCTACGAGCAGTACTTC.

The V call is TRBV4-3, the J call TRBJ1-2; unclear D gene. Trimming took 1 base from V and 3 from J, leaving 6 bases between them. Germline V lookup: CDR1 LGHNA, CDR2 YSLEER. The CDR3 has 13 residues. In DNA form, the CDR3 reads TGCGCCAGCAGCCAAGGCCAGTACTATGGCTACACCTTC. It translates to CASSQGQYYGYTF.

The chain combines TRBV4-3 with TRBJ1-6, with D unresolved. CDR3 length: 16 amino acids. Germline V lookup: CDR1 LGHNA, CDR2 YSLEER. V lost 1 base and J lost 7, with 14 bases in between. Here the CDR3 reads CASSQGLQMQNSPLHF. The CDR3 DNA reads TGCGCCAGCAGCCAAGGATTACAAATGCAAAATTCACCCCTCCACTTT.

V is TRBV27 and J is TRBJ2-1, with 12 bases fitting TRBD2. With 5 bases clipped from V and 4 bases from J, the junction kept 6 bases outside the gene matches. Looked up from germline, CDR1 is MNHEY and CDR2 is SMNVEV (reference sequence). This CDR3 has 16 amino acids. This CDR3 is CASSRTSGGFYNEQFF. The CDR3 region has the DNA TGTGCCAGCAGTCGAACTAGCGGGGGGTTTTACAATGAGCAGTTCTTC.

CDR3 bases: TGTGCCAGCAGTGGACTCGGAGGCCATCAGCCCCAGCATTTT. Amino acids: CASSGLGGHQPQHF. The rearrangement links TRBV2 to TRBJ1-5; unclear D gene. CDR3 length equals 14 residues. The germline V and J ends were trimmed by 4 bases and 5 bases, with 12 bases remaining between them. Germline-derived CDR1 and CDR2 are SNHLY and FYNNEI.

The chain combines TRBV25-1 with TRBJ1-1; no definite D call. The CDR3 extends over 12 amino acids. The V end lost 6 bases, the J end lost 1 base, and 6 bases lay between the germline ends. Germline V gene lookup returns CDR1 MGHDK and CDR2 SYGVNS. The CDR3 DNA is TGTGCCAGCAGCACGGGGAACACTGAAGCTTTCTTT. Protein: CASSTGNTEAFF.

The rearrangement joins TRBV6-5 to TRBJ2-1, with TRBD2 matching over 7 bases. The trim removed 6 bases at V and 7 bases at J, leaving 12 bases unmatched. In germline, CDR1 is MNHEY, CDR2 SVGAGI. This CDR3 is built from 15 residues. Written as DNA, the CDR3 is TGTGCCAGCAGATTACTAGCGAATTCTATAAATGAGCAGTTCTTC. Its translation: CASRLLANSINEQFF.

V and J are TRBV2 and TRBJ1-6; no definite D call. Germline loops: CDR1 SNHLY, CDR2 FYNNEI. Trimming pared 5 bases from V and 9 bases from J, leaving 11 bases between. The CDR3 totals 13 residues. In nucleotides, the CDR3 is TGTGCCAGCAGTTTTTCGTTCCCTTCACCCCTCCACTTT. Amino acids: CASSFSFPSPLHF.

This chain uses TRBV7-8 with TRBJ1-1; D gene ambiguous. Germline V lookup: CDR1 SGHVS, CDR2 FQNEAQ. Trimming removed 6 bases at V and 0 bases at J, with 5 bases between. CDR3 length: 12 amino acids. The CDR3 DNA is TGTGCCAGCAGACGAATGAACACTGAAGCTTTCTTT. Its protein product is CASRRMNTEAFF.

The chain joins TRBV24-1 to TRBJ2-5, with D hard to call. CDR1 is KGHDR and CDR2 is SFDVKD in the germline V gene. Trimming removed 2 bases from V and 1 base from J, with 7 bases in between. The CDR3 runs to 14 residues. CDR3 bases: TGTGCCACCAGTGATTCTCAAACCCAAGAGACCCAGTACTTC. This gives the protein CATSDSQTQETQYF.

The gene calls are TRBV3-1 (or the pseudogene TRBV3-2) and TRBJ2-1; 10 positions match TRBD1. The V and J ends lost 0 bases and 4 bases, in that order; junction bases with no gene match: 9. CDR3 size: 18 residues. Germline V gene sequence: CDR1 LGHDT, CDR2 YNNKEL (reference sequence). CDR3 sequence: CASSQDVFGTGVYNEQFF. CDR3 sequence (DNA): TGTGCCAGCAGCCAAGATGTCTTCGGGACAGGGGTTTACAATGAGCAGTTCTTC.

The rearrangement joins TRBV7-8 to TRBJ1-6; D is uncertain. The germline V gene has CDR1 SGHVS and CDR2 FQNEAQ. V was pared by 1 base and J by 7 bases, with 8 bases between. This CDR3 is 14 amino acids long. CDR3 coding DNA: TGTGCCAGCAGCTTAGTCGGCCAGAATTCACCCCTCCACTTT. This encodes CASSLVGQNSPLHF.

The chain uses TRBV9 and TRBJ2-4; TRBD1 is a possible D gene (5 bases). Trimming removed 7 bases at V and 0 bases at J, with 17 bases between. This CDR3 has 16 residues. Germline lookup yields CDR1 SGDLS and CDR2 YYNGEE. The CDR3 here is CASGRGELLAKNIQYF. As DNA, the CDR3 is TGTGCCAGCGGTAGGGGCGAACTACTAGCCAAAAACATTCAGTACTTC.

CDR3 residues: CASSQDTSNSPLHF. In DNA, the CDR3 is TGCGCCAGCAGCCAAGACACAAGCAATTCACCCCTCCACTTT. This chain links TRBV4-3 with TRBJ1-6, with D unclear. Germline CDR1 is LGHNA and CDR2 is YSLEER. The CDR3 consists of 14 residues. Trimming took off 0 bases at V and 7 bases at J, with 7 bases between the two ends.

Points on this clone: One end of the junction does not line up with germline, which may come from a read error. V and J are TRBV4-2 and TRBJ1-6; possible D gene TRBD1, 5 bases. CDR3 length: 15 residues. Germline-derived CDR1 and CDR2 are LGHNA and YNFKEQ. The CDR3 sequence is CASRQGAGGGSPLHF. The DNA for the CDR3 is TGTGCCAGCAGACAAGGGGCGGGGGGTGGTTCACCCCTCCACTTT.

This sequence joins TRBV6-2 or TRBV6-3 and TRBJ1-5; the D gene is possibly TRBD1 (5 bases). The CDR3 runs to 14 residues. Trimming left V 2 bases short and J 2 bases short, with 7 bases between. CDR1 and CDR2 (germline): MNHEY, SVGEGT. CDR3 sequence (DNA): TGTGCCAGCAGTTACAGCAGGGGCAATCAGCCCCAGCATTTT. Translated: CASSYSRGNQPQHF.

J is TRBJ2-1 and V is TRBV12-3 or TRBV12-4; D ambiguous. The germline V and J ends were trimmed by 6 bases and 5 bases, with 8 bases remaining between them. The CDR3 length is 12 residues. CDR3 sequence reads: CASRTRNNEQFF. The CDR3 DNA sequence: TGTGCCAGCAGGACCAGAAACAATGAGCAGTTCTTC.

The V gene is TRBV7-2, the J gene TRBJ2-2, with 9 positions matching TRBD2. The junction had 11 bases not matched to a gene; V was cut back by 2 bases and J by 1 base. The germline V gene has CDR1 SGHTA and CDR2 FQGNSA. CDR3 size: 19 residues. CDR3 protein: CASSLNGLRGGMNTGELFF. CDR3 bases: TGTGCCAGCAGCTTAAATGGGTTGCGGGGGGGGATGAACACCGGGGAGCTGTTTTTT.

The genes are TRBV19 and TRBJ2-2; D unresolved. V was pared by 4 bases and J by 1 base, with 10 bases between. The CDR3 extends over 15 amino acids. Germline CDR1 LNHDA, CDR2 SQIVND (reference sequence). Here the CDR3 reads CASSRRQQNTGELFF. Written as DNA, the CDR3 is TGTGCCAGTAGTAGAAGGCAGCAGAACACCGGGGAGCTGTTTTTT.

The chain has TRBV5-1 and TRBJ2-7, with 14 bases matching TRBD2. The CDR3 is made up of 16 amino acids. The V and J ends lost 4 bases and 2 bases, in that order; junction bases with no gene match: 5. The germline gives CDR1 SGHRS, CDR2 YFSETQ. In DNA, the CDR3 is TGCGCCAGCAGCCTGGAGGGACTAGCGGGGGCCTACGAGCAGTACTTC. It specifies CASSLEGLAGAYEQYF.

The genes are TRBV4-1 and TRBJ2-7, with D possibly called TRBD1 or TRBD2 (5 bases each). Looked up from germline, CDR1 is MGHRA and CDR2 is YSYEKL. V was cut by 0 bases and J by 7 bases, with 13 bases left in between. The CDR3 has 14 amino acids. The CDR3 sequence: CASSQDPDTGEQYF. DNA of the CDR3: TGCGCCAGCAGCCAAGATCCGGACACGGGGGAGCAGTACTTC.

The chain has TRBV15 and TRBJ1-4; D possibly corresponds to TRBD1 (6 bases). Trimming left V 1 base short and J 6 bases short, with 12 bases between. The CDR3 has 15 residues. Germline-derived CDR1 and CDR2 are LNHNV and YYDKDF (reference sequence). CDR3 in amino acids: CATSRVGGPDEKLFF. CDR3 bases: TGTGCCACCAGCAGAGTGGGGGGGCCGGATGAAAAACTGTTTTTT.

The chain uses TRBV30 and TRBJ2-7; D is ambiguous. Germline CDR1 GTSNPN, CDR2 SVGIG (reference sequence). Trimming left V 2 bases short and J 2 bases short, with 10 bases between. The CDR3 has 13 amino acids. This chain's CDR3 is CAWSLDGPYEQYF. The CDR3 DNA sequence: TGTGCCTGGAGTCTAGACGGACCCTACGAGCAGTACTTC. The full variable domain, rest sourced from reference TRBV30 and TRBJ2-7, is SQTIHQWPATLVQPVGSPLSLECTVEGTSNPNLYWYRQAAGRGLQLLFYSVGIGQISSEVPQNLSASRPQDRQFILSSKKLLLSDSGFYLCAWSLDGPYEQYFGPGTRLTVT.

The V call is TRBV6-5, the J call TRBJ2-5; D not resolved. Germline V gene sequence: CDR1 MNHEY, CDR2 SVGAGI. Trimming took off 0 bases at V and 5 bases at J, with 4 bases between the two ends. The CDR3 contains 12 residues. This CDR3 is CASSYSGETQYF. The CDR3 DNA is TGTGCCAGCAGTTACTCGGGGGAGACCCAGTACTTC.

This chain links TRBV6-5 with TRBJ2-7, with TRBD1 matching over 7 bases. The J segment lost 0 bases and the V segment lost 6 bases, leaving 8 bases of the junction unmatched. Looked up from germline, CDR1 is MNHEY and CDR2 is SVGAGI. CDR3 length equals 15 residues. The CDR3 protein is CASRREAGGSYEQYF. The CDR3 DNA reads as TGTGCCAGCAGACGAGAAGCAGGGGGCTCCTACGAGCAGTACTTC.

V gene TRBV7-3 combines with J gene TRBJ2-3; the D gene could be TRBD1 or TRBD2 (7 bases each). Germline values: CDR1 SGHTA, CDR2 FQGTGA. V gave up 2 bases and J gave up 5 bases, with 11 bases separating them. There are 14 residues in the CDR3. As DNA, the CDR3 is TGTGCCAGCAGCTTACAGGGGGGGTTAGATACGCAGTATTTT. This sequence encodes CASSLQGGLDTQYF.

The chain combines TRBV20-1 with TRBJ2-2; no clear D. The CDR3 runs to 13 residues. Germline CDR1 reads DFQATT; CDR2 reads SNEGSKA (reference sequence). Trimming removed 3 bases from V and 1 base from J, with 6 bases in between. The CDR3 loop is CSASLGNTGELFF. CDR3 DNA: TGCAGTGCTAGTCTCGGGAACACCGGGGAGCTGTTTTTT.

The rearrangement uses TRBV4-3 and TRBJ2-2; no clear D gene. The CDR3 runs 13 residues. Trimming shortened V by 2 bases and J by 6 bases, and 7 bases separated the two germline ends. Germline assignment: CDR1 LGHNA and CDR2 YSLEER. CDR3 protein: CASSQTSAGELFF. CDR3 bases: TGCGCCAGCAGCCAAACAAGCGCCGGGGAGCTGTTTTTT.

This clone has a single count. This rearrangement joins TRBV28 to TRBJ2-1; the D call may be TRBD1 or TRBD2 (5 bases each). Trimming pared 5 bases from V and 2 bases from J, leaving 10 bases between. Germline values: CDR1 MDHEN, CDR2 SYDVKM. The CDR3 is 14 residues long. CDR3 amino acids: CASSPGPAYNEQFF. The CDR3 nucleotides read TGTGCCAGCAGTCCGGGGCCCGCCTACAATGAGCAGTTCTTC.